The present T cell receptor delta chain was sequenced within a study of γδ T cells in repeated Plasmodium falciparum infection. Study information: Age- and gender-matched Australian children served as comparison for malaria-exposed Malian children. Malaria-naive adults were infected with P. falciparum NF54 four times over roughly 600 days. Study-wide results and limits: Compared with Australian children, Malian Vdelta2-negative repertoires seemed more clonal, less diverse, less shared. In Vdelta2-negative, largely Vdelta1+, gammadelta repertoires, repeated controlled infections appeared to drive clonal selection waves.

TCRdb re-called the multiplex PCR reads with CATT. The table shows over 45,000 delta-chain clones, with approximately 1.5% occurring only once. V shed 0 bases, J shed 2 bases, and the junction held 15 bases outside the gene matches. The CDR3 is made up of 21 amino acids. Germline V lookup: CDR1 TSWWSYY, CDR2 QGS. Gammadelta T cells were flow-sorted from PBMC into Vgamma9/Vdelta2+ and Vdelta2-negative populations for bulk analysis. This clone was recorded at least ten times. Its antigen is not identified. TCRdb's protein for this DNA is that of a much larger clone and differs from the translation at residue 16, likely a read error; the protein shown is the DNA translation.

The source of this sequence is a pool of human donors (malaria-infected and uninfected, not separated). Material: gamma-delta T cells from blood. V gene TRDV1 combines with J gene TRDJ1; 13 bases agree with TRDD3. CDR3 in DNA: TGTGCTCTTGGGGAACTACTTCCTAGGATCTACTGGGGGATACGAACCGATAAACTCATCTTT. Residues: CALGELLPRIYWGIRTDKLIF.